This T cell receptor beta chain was recorded in a study of cytomegalovirus exposure and HLA in healthy donors. Study as a whole: HLA-typed donors were the source of about 81 million unique TCRs held in an early data release.

PCR involved 60 Vbeta and 13 Jbeta primers. Libraries were prepared by immunoSEQ multiplex PCR; TCRdb keeps only in-frame clonotypes and omits some of them. The data show a few hundred thousand clones, with 65% to 85% seen just once and about 3.1% held by the top ten. Germline-derived CDR1 and CDR2 are SGHTA and FQGNSA. Between the trimmed V and J ends, which lost 3 bases and 6 bases, there was a span of 15 bases. This CDR3 has 15 residues. Donors had nominal health at sampling but likely had unrecorded immune exposures. This clonotype was obtained from a man aged 25-45 years in good health and CMV-seronegative. Sequences were obtained from PBMCs. The chain recombines TRBV7-2 with TRBJ2-1; D ambiguous. CDR3 coding DNA: TGTGCCAGCAGCTTGCACTCCGTGACAACCAATGAGCAGTTCTTC. It yields the protein CASSLHSVTTNEQFF.